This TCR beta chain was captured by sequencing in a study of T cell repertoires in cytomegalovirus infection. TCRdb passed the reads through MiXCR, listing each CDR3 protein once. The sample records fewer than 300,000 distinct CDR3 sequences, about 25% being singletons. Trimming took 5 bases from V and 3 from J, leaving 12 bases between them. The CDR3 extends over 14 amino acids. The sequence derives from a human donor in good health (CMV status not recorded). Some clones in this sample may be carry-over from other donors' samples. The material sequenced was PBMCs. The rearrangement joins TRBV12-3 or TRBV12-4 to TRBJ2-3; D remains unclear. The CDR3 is CASSPEDATDTQYF. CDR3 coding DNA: TGTGCCAGCAGTCCCGAAGATGCGACAGATACGCAGTATTTT.